In its sample, the clone carrying this TCR beta chain was seen once. This CDR3 comprises 16 residues. CDR1 and CDR2 (germline): SGHTA, FQGNSA. The V end was cut by 4 bases, the J end by 0 bases, with 10 bases between. A library of TCRbeta sequences, prepared with unique molecular identifiers, was generated. TCRdb independently ran MiXCR on the PCR reads; one entry per CDR3 protein. Of hundreds of thousands of distinct CDR3 sequences in the sample, 16% were seen once. This entry belongs to a study of T-cell reconstitution after alpha-beta-depleted transplantation in children. This clonotype originated in a human donor who donated a stem cell graft to a child with acute myeloid leukemia. V gene TRBV7-2 combines with J gene TRBJ2-6; D gene unclear. This sample comprised PBMCs from the stem cell graft donor, obtained from the stem cell graft. The CDR3 DNA reads as TGTGCCAGCAGCTCCCGGAACGACTCTGGGGCCAACGTCCTGACTTTC. This translates into CASSSRNDSGANVLTF.